These 3 T cell receptor beta chains originate from one sample sequenced in a study of T-cell memory formation after mild COVID-19. TCRdb ran MiXCR on the 5' RACE reads and lists one entry per CDR3 protein. The data hold some 350,000 distinct CDR3 sequences, with 10% to 15% observed a single time. What was sequenced was PBMCs or a T cell subset sorted from them (not recorded which). The receptors come from a man aged 18 to 30 who had mild COVID-19 (a few samples of this study predate the infection). Cell type and time point are not known.

The chain combines TRBV9 with TRBJ1-2; 7 positions match TRBD1. Germline trimming cut 3 bases from V and 4 bases from J; bases unmatched to any gene: 3. The CDR3 length is 13 residues. CDR1 and CDR2 (germline): SGDLS, YYNGEE. The CDR3 DNA follows: TGTGCCAGCAGCGGCCGGACAGGCTATGGCTACACCTTC. Encoded protein: CASSGRTGYGYTF.

The rearrangement uses TRBV7-9 and TRBJ1-1; weak D call: TRBD1 (5 bases). The CDR3 length is 15 residues. Germline values: CDR1 SEHNR, CDR2 FQNEAQ (reference sequence). V dropped 7 bases and J dropped 2 bases, with 17 bases sitting between them. As DNA, the CDR3 is TGTGCCAGCACCCAGTGGGGCAGGGATAACACTGAAGCTTTCTTT. Encoded protein: CASTQWGRDNTEAFF.

This clonotype occurred many times. The chain combines TRBV5-4 with TRBJ2-1; 11 nucleotides agree with TRBD2. The J segment lost 10 bases and the V segment lost 5 bases, leaving 14 bases of the junction unmatched. The V gene's germline CDR1 is SGHNT and CDR2 YYREEE (reference sequence). The CDR3 has 16 amino acids. The CDR3 sequence: CASSSLAGGQSVEQFF. CDR3 sequence (DNA): TGTGCCAGCAGTTCCCTAGCGGGGGGCCAGTCCGTGGAGCAGTTCTTC. Filled out from reference TRBV5-4 and TRBJ2-1, the complete variable domain reads ETGVTQSPTHLIKTRGQQVTLRCSSQSGHNTVSWYQQALGQGPQFIFQYYREEENGRGNFPPRFSGLQFPNYSSELNVNALELDDSALYLCASSSLAGGQSVEQFFGPGTRLTVL.